These 23 T cell receptor beta chains originate from one sample sequenced in a study of blood T cells in healthy people across ages. Primers used in a second PCR of roughly 6 to 11 cycles were a sample-barcoded 5' primer and a J-beta primer mix. TCRdb used MiXCR to reprocess the 5' RACE reads, holding one entry per CDR3 protein. The sample holds fewer than 950,000 distinct CDR3 sequences, roughly 40% seen once. Sequencing used blood. Receptors were obtained from a man aged 18 to 29 in good health.

This clonotype turned up a few times. The CDR3 loop reads CASSLEYWYRLASQDEKLFF. Here the CDR3 DNA reads TGTGCCAGCAGTTTAGAGTATTGGTACAGGCTCGCCTCGCAAGATGAAAAACTGTTTTTT. V gene TRBV12-3 or TRBV12-4 combines with J gene TRBJ1-4; D might be TRBD1 (5 bases). The CDR3 extends over 20 amino acids. Between the trimmed V and J ends, which lost 1 base and 6 bases, there was a span of 27 bases.

This clonotype has just a few counts. This chain connects TRBV12-3 or TRBV12-4 to TRBJ1-5; no clear D. The V end was cut by 8 bases, the J end by 7 bases, with 18 bases between. This CDR3 comprises 14 residues. The CDR3 bases are TGTGCCAGCCACGATGGCCAAGAAGGGCAGCCCCAGCATTTT. Its protein product is CASHDGQEGQPQHF.

The chain carries TRBV6-2 or TRBV6-3 and TRBJ2-4, with D possibly matching TRBD1 (5 bases). The CDR3 has 16 residues. Germline CDR1 reads MNHEY; CDR2 reads SVGEGT. Deletions cut 4 bases from V and 3 bases from J, with 16 bases between. The CDR3 DNA sequence: TGTGCCAGCAGTTCCCAGGGTTTTTATGGCAAAAACATTCAGTACTTC. Protein product: CASSSQGFYGKNIQYF.

The count of this clonotype is one. The junction does not match germline at one end; this may be a read error. V usage is TRBV20-1 and J usage is TRBJ1-5; TRBD1 matches 8 bases. The CDR3 is made up of 14 amino acids. Per the germline V gene, CDR1 is DFQATT and CDR2 is SNEGSKA (reference sequence). The CDR3 nucleotides read TGCAGTGCAACACAGGGGGTCAACAATCACCCCCAGCATTTT. Encoded protein: CSATQGVNNHPQHF.

The chain carries TRBV9 and TRBJ2-2, with 8 bases that match TRBD1. This CDR3 has 15 amino acids. V shed 0 bases, J shed 4 bases, and the junction held 2 bases outside the gene matches. Germline lookup yields CDR1 SGDLS and CDR2 YYNGEE. The CDR3 DNA sequence: TGTGCCAGCAGCGTAGCAGGGGGCAGCACCGGGGAGCTGTTTTTT. It translates to CASSVAGGSTGELFF.

This clonotype has at least ten counts. This chain connects TRBV29-1 to TRBJ2-3; 15 bases line up with TRBD2. CDR3 length equals 16 residues. V was pared by 0 bases and J by 6 bases, with 4 bases of the junction left unmatched. Germline CDR1 and CDR2: SQVTM and ANQGSEA. The CDR3, as DNA: TGCAGCGTTGAAGATGGGACTAGCGGGGGGTCGGATACGCAGTATTTT. Protein: CSVEDGTSGGSDTQYF.

The chain links TRBV7-8 to TRBJ2-5; D gene ambiguous. The CDR3 is 15 residues long. Trimming left V 5 bases short and J 3 bases short, with 16 bases between. The germline V gene has CDR1 SGHVS and CDR2 FQNEAQ. The CDR3 region has the DNA TGTGCCAGCAGCCTTTACAAGGGAAAGAAAGAGACCCAGTACTTC. It encodes CASSLYKGKKETQYF.

This clonotype has a handful of counts. V and J are TRBV20-1 and TRBJ2-2; tentatively, D is TRBD2 (6 bases). CDR3 length: 13 residues. V was cut by 5 bases and J by 2 bases, with 9 bases left in between. Germline V lookup: CDR1 DFQATT, CDR2 SNEGSKA (reference sequence). Here the CDR3 reads CSARRGNTGELFF. The DNA for the CDR3 is TGCAGTGCTCGGCGGGGAAACACCGGGGAGCTGTTTTTT.

This clonotype was picked up a small number of times. This chain uses TRBV20-1 with TRBJ2-1; 7 positions agree with TRBD2. The CDR3 length is 16 residues. Germline CDR1 DFQATT, CDR2 SNEGSKA (reference sequence). Trimming removed 0 bases from V and 3 bases from J; junction bases left unmatched: 8. Here the CDR3 DNA reads TGCAGTGCTAGAGATCGGTCGAGCGGGGTCTACAATGAGCAGTTCTTC. Translation: CSARDRSSGVYNEQFF.

The chain is built from TRBV5-1 and TRBJ2-3; 10 bases agree with TRBD2. Germline V gene sequence: CDR1 SGHRS, CDR2 YFSETQ. This CDR3 is built from 15 residues. V trimming: 7 bases; J trimming: 4 bases; junction bases outside the gene matches: 9. The CDR3 sequence: CASFVLAGGSDTQYF. DNA for the CDR3: TGCGCCAGCTTCGTCTTAGCGGGGGGCTCAGATACGCAGTATTTT. The full variable domain, completed using reference TRBV5-1 and TRBJ2-3, is KAGVTQTPRYLIKTRGQQVTLSCSPISGHRSVSWYQQTPGQGLQFLFEYFSETQRNKGNFPGRFSGRQFSNSRSEMNVSTLELGDSALYLCASFVLAGGSDTQYFGPGTRLTVL.

A few counts support this clonotype. The chain recombines TRBV7-6 with TRBJ2-5; no definite D call. Looked up from germline, CDR1 is SGHVS and CDR2 is FNYEAQ. V lost 1 base to trimming and J lost 11 bases, with 11 bases between them. The CDR3 runs 12 residues. CDR3 loop: CASSLGRSMQYF. Here the CDR3 DNA reads TGTGCCAGCAGCTTAGGGCGGAGCATGCAGTACTTC.

This chain joins TRBV20-1 and TRBJ2-7, with a weak D call TRBD1 (5 bases). Germline-derived CDR1 and CDR2 are DFQATT and SNEGSKA (reference sequence). Trimming cost V 2 bases and J 12 bases, with 32 bases left between them. This CDR3 spans 17 amino acids. CDR3 bases: TGCAGTGCTAGACCCTACCCTGGCCAGGGTGGGTCCGAGACCCTGTACTTC. Encoded protein: CSARPYPGQGGSETLYF.

This sequence joins TRBV7-8 and TRBJ1-5, with a weak D call TRBD1 (6 bases). The CDR3 totals 15 residues. Germline CDR1 reads SGHVS; CDR2 reads FQNEAQ. Between the trimmed V and J ends, which lost 5 bases and 6 bases, there was a span of 17 bases. This CDR3 is CASSPRKGVGQPQHF. In DNA, the CDR3 is TGTGCCAGCAGCCCCAGGAAGGGGGTCGGTCAGCCCCAGCATTTT.

This chain joins TRBV6-2 or TRBV6-3 and TRBJ1-5; the D is unclear. The CDR3 spans 14 residues. Per the germline V gene, CDR1 is MNHEY and CDR2 is SVGEGT. The ends were cut back, 8 bases at V and 0 bases at J, with 11 bases in the middle. The CDR3 nucleotides read TGTGCCAGCTCCGACGGATATAGCAATCAGCCCCAGCATTTT. Protein sequence: CASSDGYSNQPQHF.

V is TRBV12-3 or TRBV12-4 and J is TRBJ2-1; 7 nucleotides align to TRBD2. Judging by the DNA end, TRBJ2-7 fits better; the J call may be wrong. CDR3 length: 15 residues. CDR3 residues: CASSLGLADYNEQYF. CDR3 sequence (DNA): TGTGCCAGCAGTTTGGGCCTAGCGGACTACAATGAGCAGTACTTC.

The V and J genes are TRBV7-2 and TRBJ1-6; TRBD1 matches at 8 bases. Germline assignment: CDR1 SGHTA and CDR2 FQGNSA. This CDR3 contains 16 residues. The V and J ends lost 5 bases and 7 bases, in that order; junction bases with no gene match: 10. This chain's CDR3 is CASSRTTGVNNSPLHF. The CDR3 DNA reads TGTGCCAGCAGCCGAACGACAGGGGTAAACAATTCACCCCTCCACTTT.

J is TRBJ2-5 and V is TRBV6-2 or TRBV6-3; D may correspond to TRBD1 or TRBD2 (5 bases each). The J call could be wrong; TRBJ2-7 is a better fit for the DNA end. Germline loops: CDR1 MNHEY, CDR2 SVGEGT. The CDR3 totals 13 residues. The CDR3 reads CASRGTATYEQYF. The CDR3 nucleotides read TGTGCCAGCAGAGGGACCGCGACCTACGAGCAGTACTTC.

For this clonotype: This may be a read error: a much more frequent sequence differs by one nucleotide. The chain combines TRBV6-1 with TRBJ2-7, with TRBD1 as a possible D gene (5 bases). The V gene's germline CDR1 is MNHNS and CDR2 SASEGT. The CDR3 extends over 11 amino acids. The DNA of the CDR3 is TGTGTCAGCAGTGAAGGAACAGGACGGTACTTC. It encodes CVSSEGTGRYF.

This chain links TRBV4-1 with TRBJ2-4; possibly TRBD1 for D (5 bases). The tail of the sequence fits TRBJ2-7 better, so the J call may be wrong. Germline CDR1 MGHRA, CDR2 YSYEKL. This CDR3 has 14 amino acids. The CDR3 DNA is TGCGCCAGCAGCCAAGTCAGGGAAAGTTCCGAGCAGTACTTC. Translating gives CASSQVRESSEQYF.

This clonotype has more than one count but fewer than ten. The gene calls are TRBV9 and TRBJ2-7; D gene unclear. Trimming left V 4 bases short and J 0 bases short, with 14 bases between. The CDR3 length is 15 residues. Germline CDR1 SGDLS, CDR2 YYNGEE. The CDR3 region has the DNA TGTGCCAGCAGCCCCGGTCCTCTAAGCTCCTACGAGCAGTACTTC. This encodes CASSPGPLSSYEQYF.

The chain joins TRBV7-9 to TRBJ1-1; no reliable D call. The germline gives CDR1 SEHNR, CDR2 FQNEAQ (reference sequence). The ends were cut back, 2 bases at V and 3 bases at J, with 10 bases in the middle. The CDR3 runs 14 residues. The CDR3 sequence: CASSLKESYTEAFF. CDR3 nucleotide sequence: TGTGCCAGCAGCTTAAAAGAATCCTACACTGAAGCTTTCTTT.

This clonotype appeared a few times. This chain uses TRBV5-1 with TRBJ1-2, with a possible D match to TRBD1 (5 bases). CDR1 is SGHRS, CDR2 YFSETQ, per germline. The CDR3 contains 13 residues. Trimming pared 5 bases from V and 8 bases from J, leaving 16 bases between. CDR3 residues: CASRPRVIEGYTF. The CDR3 nucleotides read TGCGCCAGCAGACCCAGGGTTATAGAAGGCTACACCTTC.

The chain joins TRBV27 to TRBJ1-5; D is unresolved. This CDR3 region has 14 residues. The germline V gene has CDR1 MNHEY and CDR2 SMNVEV (reference sequence). Trimming removed 4 bases at V and 4 bases at J, with 11 bases between. The CDR3: CASSSGMVNQPQHF. CDR3 coding DNA: TGTGCCAGCAGTTCTGGAATGGTTAATCAGCCCCAGCATTTT.